A selection of T cell receptor beta chains follows, all from one sample in a study of blood T cell repertoires in COVID-19. Clones were sequenced by immunoSEQ multiplex PCR, and TCRdb holds only the in-frame ones, with some missing. The data show 56,000 or so clones, with about 85% seen just once and approximately 10% held by the top ten. The sequencing input was peripheral blood. All receptors derive from a human donor in a cohort sampled during active COVID-19. The conserved cysteine and the conserved F or W are not part of the CDR3 here.

v_call: TRBV6-6
cdr3_aa: ASRTDRDGYEQY

v_call: TRBV9
cdr3_aa: ASSEPPLGSGELF

v_call: TRBV28
cdr3_aa: ASRDPHGAGGLYEQY

v_call: TRBV3-1/TRBV3-2
cdr3_aa: ASSSNGVDNEQF

v_call: TRBV28
cdr3_aa: ASSFHRGRVTPQH

v_call: TRBV29-1
cdr3_aa: SGSTSGSSYNEQF

v_call: TRBV14
cdr3_aa: ASSQGQQQETQY

v_call: TRBV28
cdr3_aa: ASRLGLAGGFRNIQY

v_call: TRBV27
cdr3_aa: ASSLSAQGRINEQF

v_call: TRBV29-1
cdr3_aa: SALGQMNTEAF

v_call: TRBV28
cdr3_aa: ASSSPYEQY

v_call: TRBV27
cdr3_aa: ASSWAGGPQGEQY

v_call: TRBV11-2
cdr3_aa: ASSGEDSYGYT

v_call: TRBV18
cdr3_aa: ASSPGQRNYGYT

v_call: TRBV28
cdr3_aa: ASRNPGPLRGYSYEQY

v_call: TRBV20-1
cdr3_aa: SASYAGGARYNEQF

v_call: TRBV28
cdr3_aa: ASFRGTLDYGYT

v_call: TRBV28
cdr3_aa: ASSFGADGEQY

v_call: TRBV5-1
cdr3_aa: ASSPPTSGDSTDTQY

v_call: TRBV19
cdr3_aa: ASSTGGNSYNEQF

v_call: TRBV6-2/TRBV6-3
cdr3_aa: ASSLQGRPPQY

v_call: TRBV4-2
cdr3_aa: ASSQAGQGWGYTEAF

v_call: TRBV30
cdr3_aa: AWTGKNIQY

v_call: TRBV11-2
cdr3_aa: ASSFSDREYGYT

v_call: TRBV19
cdr3_aa: ASSGRDSENEQF

v_call: TRBV2
cdr3_aa: ASSDENEQF